This T cell receptor beta chain was found in a study of tumor-infiltrating lymphocytes in localized non-small cell lung cancer. Study background: Some samples were collected after neoadjuvant chemotherapy; smokers, never-smokers and several histologies were included. General observations from the study: No T-cell fraction difference was seen between IM1 and IM2 tumors. Recurrence-free survival showed no association with tumor T-cell fraction.

Assay used: immunoSEQ multiplex PCR; TCRdb lists only in-frame clones, some missing. The profile covers some 8,000 clones, with approximately 80% appearing a single time and under 6% taken by the ten largest. Note on this clone: Its specificity is unknown.

Trimming left V 2 bases short and J 1 base short, with 8 bases between. The CDR3 loop spans 14 amino acids. Germline assignment: CDR1 MNHEY and CDR2 SVGAGI. This sequence joins TRBV6-5 and TRBJ1-1; D unclear. This clonotype originated in a human donor with non-small cell lung cancer. The sequencing input was lung tumor tissue. CDR3 loop: CASSYSDSNTEAFF. The CDR3 nucleotides are TGTGCCAGCAGTTACAGTGACTCGAACACTGAAGCTTTCTTT.